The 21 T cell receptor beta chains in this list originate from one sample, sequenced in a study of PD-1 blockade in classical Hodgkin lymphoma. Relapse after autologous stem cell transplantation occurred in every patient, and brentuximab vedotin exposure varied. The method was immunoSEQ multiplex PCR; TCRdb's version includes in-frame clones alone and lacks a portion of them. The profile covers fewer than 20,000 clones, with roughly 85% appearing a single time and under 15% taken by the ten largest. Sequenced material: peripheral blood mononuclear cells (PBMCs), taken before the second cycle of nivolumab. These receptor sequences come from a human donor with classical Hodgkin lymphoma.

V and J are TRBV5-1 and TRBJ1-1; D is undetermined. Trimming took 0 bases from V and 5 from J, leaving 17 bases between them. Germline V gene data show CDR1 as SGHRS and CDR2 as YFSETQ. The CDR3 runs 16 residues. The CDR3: CASSLAPSGIRTEAFF. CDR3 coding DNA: TGCGCCAGCAGCTTGGCCCCTTCAGGAATCCGGACTGAAGCTTTCTTT.

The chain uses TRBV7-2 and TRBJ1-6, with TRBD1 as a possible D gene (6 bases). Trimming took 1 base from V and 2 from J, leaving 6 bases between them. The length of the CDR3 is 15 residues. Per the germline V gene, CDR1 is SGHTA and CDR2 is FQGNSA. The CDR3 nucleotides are TGTGCCAGCAGCTTAGAGGGGGCCTATAATTCACCCCTCCACTTT. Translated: CASSLEGAYNSPLHF.

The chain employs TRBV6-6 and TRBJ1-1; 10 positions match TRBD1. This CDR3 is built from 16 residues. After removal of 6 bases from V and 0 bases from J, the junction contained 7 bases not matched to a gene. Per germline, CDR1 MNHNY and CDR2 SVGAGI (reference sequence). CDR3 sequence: CASSHGQGGMNTEAFF. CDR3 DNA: TGTGCCAGCAGCCACGGACAGGGGGGGATGAACACTGAAGCTTTCTTT.

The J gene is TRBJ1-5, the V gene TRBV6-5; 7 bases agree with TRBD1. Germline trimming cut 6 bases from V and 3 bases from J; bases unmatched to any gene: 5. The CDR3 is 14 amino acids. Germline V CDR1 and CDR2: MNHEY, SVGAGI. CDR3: CASSPTGNNQPQHF. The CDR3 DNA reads TGTGCCAGCAGCCCGACAGGGAACAATCAGCCCCAGCATTTT.

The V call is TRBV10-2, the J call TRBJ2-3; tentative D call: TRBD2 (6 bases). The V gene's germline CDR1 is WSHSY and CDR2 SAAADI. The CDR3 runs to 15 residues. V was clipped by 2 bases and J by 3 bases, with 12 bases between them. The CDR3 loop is CASSESYLATDTQYF. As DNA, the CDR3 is TGCGCCAGCAGTGAGAGTTACCTAGCGACAGATACGCAGTATTTT.

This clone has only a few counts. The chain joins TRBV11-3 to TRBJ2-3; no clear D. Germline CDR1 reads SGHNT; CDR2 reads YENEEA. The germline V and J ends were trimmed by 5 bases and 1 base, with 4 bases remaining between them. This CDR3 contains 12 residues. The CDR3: CASSDRTDTQYF. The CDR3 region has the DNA TGTGCCAGCAGCGACCGCACAGATACGCAGTATTTT.

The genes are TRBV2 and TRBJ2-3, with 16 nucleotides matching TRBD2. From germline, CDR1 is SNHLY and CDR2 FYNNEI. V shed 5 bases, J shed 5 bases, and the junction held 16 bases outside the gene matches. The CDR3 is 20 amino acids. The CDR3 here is CASSSNPTGTSGGAVDTQYF. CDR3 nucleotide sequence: TGTGCCAGCAGTTCAAATCCGACCGGGACTAGCGGGGGGGCAGTAGATACGCAGTATTTT.

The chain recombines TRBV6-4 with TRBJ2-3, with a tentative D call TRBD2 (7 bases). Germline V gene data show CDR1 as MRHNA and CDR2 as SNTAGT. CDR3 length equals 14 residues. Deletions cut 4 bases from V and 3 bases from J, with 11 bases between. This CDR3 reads CASSVRGPTDTQYF. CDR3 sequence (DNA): TGTGCCAGCAGTGTGCGGGGGCCAACAGATACGCAGTATTTT.

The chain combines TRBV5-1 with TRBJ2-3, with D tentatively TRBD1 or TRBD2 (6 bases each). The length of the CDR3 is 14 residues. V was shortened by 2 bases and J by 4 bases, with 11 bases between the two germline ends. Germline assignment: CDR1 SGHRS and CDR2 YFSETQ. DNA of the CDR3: TGCGCCAGCAGCTTTTACGGGGGCTCAGATACGCAGTATTTT. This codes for CASSFYGGSDTQYF.

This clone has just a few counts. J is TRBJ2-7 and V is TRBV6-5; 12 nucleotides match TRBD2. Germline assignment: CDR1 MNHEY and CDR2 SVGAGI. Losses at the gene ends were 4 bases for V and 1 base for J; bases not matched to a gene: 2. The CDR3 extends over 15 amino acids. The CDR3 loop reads CASSSTSGGSYEQYF. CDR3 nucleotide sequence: TGTGCCAGCAGTTCGACTAGCGGGGGATCCTACGAGCAGTACTTC.

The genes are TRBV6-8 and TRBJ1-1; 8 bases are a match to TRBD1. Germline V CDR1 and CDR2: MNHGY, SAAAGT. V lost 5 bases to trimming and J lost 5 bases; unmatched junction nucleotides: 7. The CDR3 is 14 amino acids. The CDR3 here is CASSRQGLGTEAFF. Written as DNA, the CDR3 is TGTGCCAGCAGTCGACAGGGGTTAGGGACTGAAGCTTTCTTT.

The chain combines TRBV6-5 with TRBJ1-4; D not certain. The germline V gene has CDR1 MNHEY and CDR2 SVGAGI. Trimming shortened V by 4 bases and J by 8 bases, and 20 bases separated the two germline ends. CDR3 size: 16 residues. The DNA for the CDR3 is TGTGCCAGCAGTTCGTCGAGTAGCCTCGAAGCCGAAAAACTGTTTTTT. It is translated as CASSSSSSLEAEKLFF.

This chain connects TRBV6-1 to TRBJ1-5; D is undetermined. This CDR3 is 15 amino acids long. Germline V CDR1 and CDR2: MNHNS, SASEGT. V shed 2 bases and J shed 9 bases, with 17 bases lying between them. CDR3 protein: CASSERVSLPGPQHF. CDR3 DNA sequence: TGTGCCAGCAGTGAAAGGGTCAGCCTACCAGGGCCCCAGCATTTT.

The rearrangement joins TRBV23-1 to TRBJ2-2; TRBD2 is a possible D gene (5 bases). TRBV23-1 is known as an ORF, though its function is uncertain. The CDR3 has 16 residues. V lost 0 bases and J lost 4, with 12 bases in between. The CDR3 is CASSQSTGSFTGELFF. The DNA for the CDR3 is TGCGCCAGCAGTCAATCGACGGGGTCGTTCACCGGGGAGCTGTTTTTT.

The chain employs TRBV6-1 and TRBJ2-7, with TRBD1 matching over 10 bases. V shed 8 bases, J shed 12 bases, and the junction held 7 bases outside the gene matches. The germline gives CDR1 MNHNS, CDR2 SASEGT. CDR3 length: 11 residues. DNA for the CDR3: TGTGCCAGCCTTAGGACAGGGGGAATGTACTTC. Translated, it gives CASLRTGGMYF.

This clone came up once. As DNA, the CDR3 is TGTGCCAGCAGTTACGACACCCATCAGCCCCAGCATTTT. Translating gives CASSYDTHQPQHF. The chain couples TRBV6-5 to TRBJ1-5; D unresolved. Trimming cost V 2 bases and J 5 bases, with 7 bases left between them. This CDR3 contains 13 residues. Germline V gene sequence: CDR1 MNHEY, CDR2 SVGAGI.

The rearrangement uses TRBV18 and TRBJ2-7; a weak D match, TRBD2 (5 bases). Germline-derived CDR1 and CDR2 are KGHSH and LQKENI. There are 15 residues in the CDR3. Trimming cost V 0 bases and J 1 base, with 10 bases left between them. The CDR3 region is CASSPPRTESYEQYF. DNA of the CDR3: TGTGCCAGCTCACCACCGAGGACTGAGTCCTACGAGCAGTACTTC.

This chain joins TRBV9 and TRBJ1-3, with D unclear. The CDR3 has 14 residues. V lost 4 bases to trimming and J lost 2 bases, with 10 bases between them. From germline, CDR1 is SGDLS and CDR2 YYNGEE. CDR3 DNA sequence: TGTGCCAGCAGCCCCGGCGGGGCTGGAAACACCATATATTTT. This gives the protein CASSPGGAGNTIYF.

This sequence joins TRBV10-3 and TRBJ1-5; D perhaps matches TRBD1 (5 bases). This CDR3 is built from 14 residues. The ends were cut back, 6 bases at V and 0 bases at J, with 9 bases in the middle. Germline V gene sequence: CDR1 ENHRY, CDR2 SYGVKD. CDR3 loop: CAIRGDGSNQPQHF. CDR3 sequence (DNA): TGTGCCATCAGGGGGGACGGTAGCAATCAGCCCCAGCATTTT.

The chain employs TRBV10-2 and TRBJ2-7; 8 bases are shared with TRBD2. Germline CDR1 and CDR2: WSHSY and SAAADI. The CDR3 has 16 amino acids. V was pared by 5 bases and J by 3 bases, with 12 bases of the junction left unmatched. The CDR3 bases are TGCGCCAGCAGTCCAGCAGCGGGGGCGGGCAGCTACGAGCAGTACTTC. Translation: CASSPAAGAGSYEQYF.

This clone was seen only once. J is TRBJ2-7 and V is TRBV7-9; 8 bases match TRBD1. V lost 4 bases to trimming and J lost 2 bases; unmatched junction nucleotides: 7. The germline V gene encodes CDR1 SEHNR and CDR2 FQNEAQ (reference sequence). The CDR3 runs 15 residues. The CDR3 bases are TGTGCCAGCAGCTGGGTGGGACAGGTTACCTACGAGCAGTACTTC. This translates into CASSWVGQVTYEQYF.